Below are 20 T cell receptor beta chains sequenced from a single sample in a study of radiation and T cells in renal cell carcinoma (dated by TCRdb to between 2020 and 2021). Libraries were built with the immunoSEQ multiplex PCR assay. Sourced from immuneACCESS, this table was stored by TCRdb with only in-frame sequences that have V and J called. A share of the clones is absent; for the studies checked, an unresolved V gene accounts for under half, and the remainder has no known explanation. A total of 130,000 to 150,000 clones appear in this sample, 70% to 90% of them only once. In total, the top ten clones hold approximately 12% of the sample. What this sample's time point label stands for: baseline pretreatment blood. Per the publication, the treatment or condition label means: 15 Gy SBRT to primary tumor, nephrectomy 4 weeks later. Sequenced material: blood, taken from a patient whose treatment included radiotherapy and nephrectomy. The receptors here all came from a woman aged 45-65 years with renal cell carcinoma.

This chain links TRBV9 with TRBJ1-2; 7 bases fit TRBD1. There are 17 residues in the CDR3. The junction had 16 bases not matched to a gene; V was cut back by 4 bases and J by 4 bases. Germline CDR1 reads SGDLS; CDR2 reads YYNGEE. The CDR3 region is CASSPYLGGEGAYGYTF. The CDR3 DNA follows: TGTGCCAGCAGCCCATATCTCGGCGGGGAGGGGGCCTATGGCTACACCTTC.

The V and J genes are TRBV7-2 and TRBJ2-1; 9 nucleotides line up with TRBD2. Germline lookup yields CDR1 SGHTA and CDR2 FQGNSA. CDR3 length: 17 amino acids. V gave up 4 bases and J gave up 6 bases; unmatched junction bases: 13. CDR3 nucleotides: TGTGCCAGCAGCTATTACTTCAGCGGGGGGAAGCGCAATGAGCAGTTCTTC. Its protein product is CASSYYFSGGKRNEQFF.

In this sample, this clone turned up a few times. The V and J genes are TRBV6-1 and TRBJ1-1; D call uncertain. Trimming pared 6 bases from V and 1 base from J, leaving 9 bases between. CDR3 length equals 13 residues. Germline V CDR1 and CDR2: MNHNS, SASEGT. CDR3 amino acids: CASSTEPNTEAFF. The CDR3 DNA reads as TGTGCCAGCAGCACAGAACCGAACACTGAAGCTTTCTTT.

The chain has TRBV7-8 and TRBJ1-3; D gene uncertain. The germline V gene has CDR1 SGHVS and CDR2 FQNEAQ. V gave up 1 base and J gave up 0 bases, with 4 bases separating them. The CDR3 has 14 residues. CDR3 protein: CASSLVGSGNTIYF. The CDR3 coding sequence is TGTGCCAGCAGCTTAGTGGGCTCTGGAAACACCATATATTTT.

This sequence joins TRBV19 and TRBJ2-5; 8 bases align to TRBD2. Germline assignment: CDR1 LNHDA and CDR2 SQIVND (reference sequence). The CDR3 extends over 15 amino acids. V lost 7 bases to trimming and J lost 4 bases; unmatched junction nucleotides: 11. This CDR3 is CASTTGRGSGETQYF. CDR3 bases: TGTGCCAGTACCACCGGGAGGGGGAGTGGAGAGACCCAGTACTTC.

This chain uses TRBV14 with TRBJ1-6, with D tentatively TRBD1 (5 bases). CDR3 length equals 17 residues. V was clipped by 4 bases and J by 4 bases, with 17 bases between them. Germline lookup yields CDR1 SGHDN and CDR2 FVKESK. The CDR3 nucleotides read TGTGCCAGCAGCCCAAGTCCACAGGCGCTTTATAATTCACCCCTCCACTTT. This sequence encodes CASSPSPQALYNSPLHF.

This clone has only one observation. The V call is TRBV25-1, the J call TRBJ2-3; 9 bases align to TRBD1. The J segment lost 2 bases and the V segment lost 1 base, leaving 4 bases of the junction unmatched. Germline lookup yields CDR1 MGHDK and CDR2 SYGVNS. This CDR3 contains 16 residues. The CDR3 nucleotides are TGTGCCAGCAGTGAATGGGGACAGGGAGTCACAGATACGCAGTATTTT. It is translated as CASSEWGQGVTDTQYF.

The chain combines TRBV6-5 with TRBJ1-2; the D gene is possibly TRBD1 (5 bases). V lost 6 bases and J lost 4, with 12 bases in between. The CDR3 is 13 amino acids. Germline V gene lookup returns CDR1 MNHEY and CDR2 SVGAGI. The CDR3 nucleotides are TGTGCCAGCAGCCAGCAGGGAATCTATGGCTACACCTTC. Its protein is CASSQQGIYGYTF.

This clone was observed once. This sequence joins TRBV7-6 and TRBJ2-7; a possible D gene is TRBD2 (6 bases). This CDR3 is 15 amino acids long. V gave up 8 bases and J gave up 2 bases, with 19 bases separating them. Germline CDR1 SGHVS, CDR2 FNYEAQ. The CDR3 reads CASGARAGFTYEQYF. As DNA, the CDR3 is TGTGCCAGCGGAGCGAGGGCGGGGTTCACCTACGAGCAGTACTTC.

This clone was seen a handful of times. This sequence joins TRBV6-5 and TRBJ1-2; unclear D gene. CDR1 is MNHEY, CDR2 SVGAGI, per germline. CDR3 length equals 13 residues. The germline V and J ends were trimmed by 6 bases and 2 bases, with 10 bases remaining between them. CDR3 sequence reads: CASSRDGNYGYTF. The CDR3 coding sequence is TGTGCCAGCAGCCGCGACGGAAACTATGGCTACACCTTC.

This clone was counted between two and nine times. The chain's CDR3 is CASGKTGIDGYTF. The CDR3 DNA follows: TGTGCTAGTGGTAAGACGGGGATTGATGGCTACACCTTC. The genes are TRBV12-5 and TRBJ1-2; D gene unclear. V lost 5 bases and J lost 6, with 13 bases in between. CDR1 is LGHNT, CDR2 FRNRAP, per germline. The CDR3 is 13 residues long.

The chain has TRBV2 and TRBJ2-1; D might be TRBD1 (6 bases). The CDR3 totals 15 residues. The germline gives CDR1 SNHLY, CDR2 FYNNEI. V lost 5 bases, J lost 0 bases, and 11 bases lay in between. CDR3 DNA: TGTGCCAGCAGTCAAGACAGGAGCTCCTACAATGAGCAGTTCTTC. Translated: CASSQDRSSYNEQFF.

V and J are TRBV11-2 and TRBJ1-2, with TRBD1 as a possible D gene (5 bases). With 4 bases removed from V and 4 bases from J, the gap between germline ends came to 10 bases. This CDR3 has 13 residues. Germline loops: CDR1 SGHAT, CDR2 FQNNGV. CDR3 sequence: CASSSDISYGYTF. For the CDR3, the DNA is TGTGCCAGCAGCTCGGACATATCCTATGGCTACACCTTC.

V usage is TRBV7-9 and J usage is TRBJ2-1, with D unresolved. The CDR3 runs 16 residues. Trimming took 1 base from V and 0 from J, leaving 10 bases between them. Germline V gives CDR1 SEHNR, CDR2 FQNEAQ (reference sequence). CDR3 amino acids: CASSLEAAHSYNEQFF. For the CDR3, the DNA is TGTGCCAGCAGCTTAGAGGCAGCACACTCCTACAATGAGCAGTTCTTC.

The chain employs TRBV11-2 and TRBJ1-5; D is ambiguous. The V and J ends lost 2 bases and 9 bases respectively, with 11 bases between them. Germline values: CDR1 SGHAT, CDR2 FQNNGV. The CDR3 runs to 13 residues. CDR3 in DNA: TGTGCCAGCAGCTTATTCTTAGATGGGCCCCAGCATTTT. The encoded protein is CASSLFLDGPQHF.

This clone was recorded only once. The rearrangement joins TRBV7-8 to TRBJ1-5; D possibly corresponds to TRBD1 (6 bases). Germline CDR1 SGHVS, CDR2 FQNEAQ. Trimming removed 5 bases at V and 5 bases at J, with 10 bases between. The CDR3 runs to 13 residues. The CDR3 loop is CASSAYRDQPQHF. The DNA for the CDR3 is TGTGCCAGCAGCGCTTACAGGGATCAGCCCCAGCATTTT. Looking up the rest from reference TRBV7-8 and TRBJ1-5 gives the full variable domain: GAGVSQSPRYKVAKRGQDVALRCDPISGHVSLFWYQQALGQGPEFLTYFQNEAQLDKSGLPSDRFFAERPEGSVSTLKIQRTQQEDSAVYLCASSAYRDQPQHFGDGTRLSIL.

V gene TRBV7-6 combines with J gene TRBJ2-7, with 8 bases lining up with TRBD1. The V and J ends lost 5 bases and 3 bases, in that order; junction bases with no gene match: 9. Germline-derived CDR1 and CDR2 are SGHVS and FNYEAQ. This CDR3 has 15 residues. The CDR3 here is CASSANSDRVYEQYF. The CDR3 DNA reads TGTGCCAGCAGCGCCAACTCGGACAGGGTCTACGAGCAGTACTTC.

The rearrangement joins TRBV29-1 to TRBJ1-2; 7 nucleotides line up with TRBD1. The length of the CDR3 is 12 residues. Germline CDR1 reads SQVTM; CDR2 reads ANQGSEA. The V gene end was trimmed by 7 bases and the J gene end by 6 bases; junction bases not matched to a gene: 8. The CDR3 reads CSAEGAVNGYTF. Written as DNA, the CDR3 is TGCAGCGCAGAGGGGGCAGTTAATGGCTACACCTTC.

V gene TRBV4-1 combines with J gene TRBJ2-1; 9 nucleotides align to TRBD2. The CDR3 sequence is 18 residues long. Germline CDR1 MGHRA, CDR2 YSYEKL. V trimming: 1 base; J trimming: 10 bases; junction bases outside the gene matches: 17. CDR3 sequence (DNA): TGCGCCAGCAGCCAAGTGGTTGGGGGGCTAGCGGGACCCCGGGAGCAGTTCTTC. This gives the protein CASSQVVGGLAGPREQFF.

The chain joins TRBV7-9 to TRBJ2-7; possibly TRBD1 for D (5 bases). V lost 1 base and J 2 bases, leaving 9 bases between the germline ends. The CDR3 covers 14 residues. CDR1 SEHNR and CDR2 FQNEAQ come from the germline V gene (reference sequence). The CDR3 region has the DNA TGTGCCAGCAGCTTAGAAGGGGCCCCCTACGAGCAGTACTTC. As protein: CASSLEGAPYEQYF.